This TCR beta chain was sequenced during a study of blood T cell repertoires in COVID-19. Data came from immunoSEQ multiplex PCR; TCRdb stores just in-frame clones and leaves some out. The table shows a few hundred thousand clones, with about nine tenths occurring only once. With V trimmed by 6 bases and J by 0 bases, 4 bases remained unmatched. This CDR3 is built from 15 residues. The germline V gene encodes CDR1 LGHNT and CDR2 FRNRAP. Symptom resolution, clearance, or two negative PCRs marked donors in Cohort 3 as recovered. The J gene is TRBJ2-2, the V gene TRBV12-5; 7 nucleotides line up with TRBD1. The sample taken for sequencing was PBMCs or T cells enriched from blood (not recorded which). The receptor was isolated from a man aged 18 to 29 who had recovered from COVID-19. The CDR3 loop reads CASGAGTANTGELFF. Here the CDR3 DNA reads TGTGCTAGTGGGGCCGGGACAGCGAACACCGGGGAGCTGTTTTTT.